In its sample, the clone carrying this T cell receptor beta chain was seen a few times. What it recognizes is unknown. This record belongs to a study of CD8 T cells in ankylosing spondylitis. In germline, CDR1 is ENHRY, CDR2 SYGVKD. The germline V and J ends were trimmed by 0 bases and 4 bases, with 15 bases remaining between them. The CDR3 sequence is 17 residues long. As the method for making TCR beta libraries, quantitative 5'-RACE with molecular barcodes was used. TCRdb used MiXCR to reprocess the 5' RACE reads, holding one entry per CDR3 protein. The table shows approximately 300,000 distinct CDR3 sequences, with approximately 20% occurring only once. Whole-study results and caveats: Before this, some motif variants had been reported in reactive arthritis synovial fluid and blood. Ankylosing spondylitis blood seemed to carry a telltale TCR beta motif made of several highly homologous variants.

The chain recombines TRBV10-3 with TRBJ1-4, with D possibly matching TRBD1 (6 bases). This TCR was sampled from a male donor with ankylosing spondylitis or in good health (not recorded which). Source material: blood, either unsorted or a sorted T cell fraction (not recorded which). CDR3 loop: CAISESTREGVNEKLFF. CDR3 nucleotide sequence: TGTGCCATCAGTGAGTCGACTAGAGAGGGGGTTAATGAAAAACTGTTTTTT.